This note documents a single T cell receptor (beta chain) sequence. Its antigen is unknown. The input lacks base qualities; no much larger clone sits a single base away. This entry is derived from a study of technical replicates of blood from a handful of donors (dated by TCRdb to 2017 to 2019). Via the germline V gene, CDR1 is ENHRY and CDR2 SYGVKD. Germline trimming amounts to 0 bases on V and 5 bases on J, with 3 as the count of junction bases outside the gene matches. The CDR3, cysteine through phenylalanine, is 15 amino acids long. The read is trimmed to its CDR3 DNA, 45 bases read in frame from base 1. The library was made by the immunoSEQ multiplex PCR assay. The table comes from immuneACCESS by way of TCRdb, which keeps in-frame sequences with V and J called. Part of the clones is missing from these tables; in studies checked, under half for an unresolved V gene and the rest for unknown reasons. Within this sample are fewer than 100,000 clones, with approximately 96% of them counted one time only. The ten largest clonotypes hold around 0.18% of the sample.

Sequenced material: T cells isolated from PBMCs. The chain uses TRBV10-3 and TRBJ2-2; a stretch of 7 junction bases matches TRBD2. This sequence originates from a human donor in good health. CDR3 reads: CAISESAGATGELFF. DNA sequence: TGTGCCATCAGTGAGTCTGCGGGAGCGACCGGGGAGCTGTTTTTT.